Listed below are T cell receptor beta chains from one sample, sequenced in a study of T cell responses to AZD1222 COVID-19 vaccine. The data were produced by immunoSEQ multiplex PCR, yet TCRdb's version contains in-frame clones alone and is incomplete. The sample yields under 80,000 clones, 87% seen once. The sequencing used peripheral blood, collected 28 days after the second AZD1222 dose. These receptor sequences come from an adult who received the AZD1222 COVID-19 vaccine. CDR3s include the opening cysteine and the closing phenylalanine or tryptophan. A D gene is named only where the DNA matches it firmly. Clone sizes are given selectively: once, few, many, or a class where the clone is expanded.

TRBJ2-1	.	.	TRBV3-1/TRBV3-2	TGTGCCAGCAGCCTCTACAATGAGCAGTTCTTC	CASSLYNEQFF
TRBJ2-2	.	.	TRBV30	TGTGCCTGGAGCAGACAGGGCGGGAGCACCGGGGAGCTGTTTTTT	CAWSRQGGSTGELFF
TRBJ2-7	.	.	TRBV14	TGTGCCAGCAGCCAACAGGGTACCTACGAGCAGTACTTC	CASSQQGTYEQYF
TRBJ2-7	.	.	TRBV6-2/TRBV6-3	TGTGCCAGCAGTCGACAGACGGGGGTCTACGAGCAGTACTTC	CASSRQTGVYEQYF
TRBJ1-1	TRBD1	.	TRBV18	TGTGCCAGCTCACCGCAAATGGCGGACAGGGGTCTGAACACTGAAGCTTTCTTT	CASSPQMADRGLNTEAFF
TRBJ1-2	.	.	TRBV25-1	TGTGCCAGCAGTGGCTACGACCATCTCGGCTACACCTTC	CASSGYDHLGYTF
TRBJ2-3	TRBD2	once	TRBV5-1	TGCGCCAGCAGTTCTAGCGGGAGCCCGCCGTATTTT	CASSSSGSPPYF
TRBJ2-5	.	.	TRBV7-9	TGTGCCAGCAGCTTGAGCAGCGAGACCCAGTACTTC	CASSLSSETQYF
TRBJ2-1	TRBD2	.	TRBV10-3	TGTGCCATCAGTTCGGCTAGCGGGGCCAATGTGGAGCAGTTCTTC	CAISSASGANVEQFF
TRBJ1-1	.	.	TRBV19	TGTGCCAGTTTGGATGGGGGTGAAGCTTTCTTT	CASLDGGEAFF
TRBJ2-5	.	.	TRBV7-9	TGTGCCAGCAGCTTGACCGCACAAGAGACCCAGTACTTC	CASSLTAQETQYF